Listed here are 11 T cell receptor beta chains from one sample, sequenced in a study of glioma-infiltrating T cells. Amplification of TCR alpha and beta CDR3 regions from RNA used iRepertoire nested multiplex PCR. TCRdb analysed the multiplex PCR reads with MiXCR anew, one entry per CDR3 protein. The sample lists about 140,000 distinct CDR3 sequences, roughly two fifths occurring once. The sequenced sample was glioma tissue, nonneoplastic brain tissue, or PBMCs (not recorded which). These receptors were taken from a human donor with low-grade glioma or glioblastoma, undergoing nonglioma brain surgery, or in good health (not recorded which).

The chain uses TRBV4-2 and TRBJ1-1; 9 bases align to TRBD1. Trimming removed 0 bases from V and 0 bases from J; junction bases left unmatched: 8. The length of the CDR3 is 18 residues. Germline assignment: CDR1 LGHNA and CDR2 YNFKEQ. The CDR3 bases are TGTGCCAGCAGCCAAGATTCAGTCACAGGGGGCCTGAACACTGAAGCTTTCTTT. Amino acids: CASSQDSVTGGLNTEAFF.

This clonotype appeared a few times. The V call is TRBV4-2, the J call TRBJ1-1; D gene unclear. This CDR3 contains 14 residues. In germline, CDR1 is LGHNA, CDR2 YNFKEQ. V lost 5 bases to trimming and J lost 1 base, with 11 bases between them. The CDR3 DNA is TGTGCCAGCAGCTTACGGTCAGAGAACACTGAAGCTTTCTTT. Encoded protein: CASSLRSENTEAFF.

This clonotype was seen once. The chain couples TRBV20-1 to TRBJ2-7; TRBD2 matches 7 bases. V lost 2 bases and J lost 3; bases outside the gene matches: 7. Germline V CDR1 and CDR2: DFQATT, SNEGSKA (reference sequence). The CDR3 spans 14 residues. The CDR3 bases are TGCAGTGCTAGATCGGGGGGACCCATCTACGAGCAGTACTTC. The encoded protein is CSARSGGPIYEQYF.

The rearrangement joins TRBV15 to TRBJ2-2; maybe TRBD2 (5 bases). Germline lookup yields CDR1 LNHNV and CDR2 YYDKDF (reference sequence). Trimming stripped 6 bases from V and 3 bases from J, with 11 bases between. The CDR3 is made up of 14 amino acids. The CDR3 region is CATSAEVDTGELFF. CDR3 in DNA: TGTGCCACCAGTGCGGAGGTTGACACCGGGGAGCTGTTTTTT.

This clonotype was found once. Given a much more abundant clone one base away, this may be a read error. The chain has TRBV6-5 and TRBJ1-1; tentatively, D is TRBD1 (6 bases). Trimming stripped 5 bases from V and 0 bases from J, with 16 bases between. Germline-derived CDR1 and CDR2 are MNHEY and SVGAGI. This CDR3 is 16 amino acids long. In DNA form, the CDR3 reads TGTGCCAGCAGTGCTCGGGGGGCGTTCCTGAACACTGAAGCTTTCTTT. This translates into CASSARGAFLNTEAFF.

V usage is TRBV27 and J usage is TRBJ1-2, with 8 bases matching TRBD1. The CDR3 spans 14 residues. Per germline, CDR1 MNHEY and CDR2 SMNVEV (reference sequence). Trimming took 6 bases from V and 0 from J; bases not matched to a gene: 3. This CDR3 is CASRAGQANYGYTF. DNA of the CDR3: TGTGCCAGCAGGGCGGGACAGGCTAACTATGGCTACACCTTC.

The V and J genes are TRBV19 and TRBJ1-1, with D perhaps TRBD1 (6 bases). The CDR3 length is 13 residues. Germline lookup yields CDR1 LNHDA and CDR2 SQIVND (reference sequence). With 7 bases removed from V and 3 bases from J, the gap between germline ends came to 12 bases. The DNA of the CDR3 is TGTGCCAGTAACACAGGGATAGACACTGAAGCTTTCTTT. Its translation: CASNTGIDTEAFF. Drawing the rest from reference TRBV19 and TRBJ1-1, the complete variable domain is DGGITQSPKYLFRKEGQNVTLSCEQNLNHDAMYWYRQDPGQGLRLIYYSQIVNDFQKGDIAEGYSVSREKKESFPLTVTSAQKNPTAFYLCASNTGIDTEAFFGQGTRLTVV.

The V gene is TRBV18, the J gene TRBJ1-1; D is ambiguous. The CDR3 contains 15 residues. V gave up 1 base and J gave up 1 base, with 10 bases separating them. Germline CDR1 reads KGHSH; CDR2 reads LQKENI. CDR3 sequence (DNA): TGTGCCAGCTCACCACAGAACCAGGAGAACACTGAAGCTTTCTTT. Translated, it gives CASSPQNQENTEAFF.

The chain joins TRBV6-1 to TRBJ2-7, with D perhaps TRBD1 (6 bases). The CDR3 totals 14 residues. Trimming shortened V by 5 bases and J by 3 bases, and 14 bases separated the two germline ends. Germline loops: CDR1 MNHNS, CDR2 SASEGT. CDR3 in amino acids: CASSQFQGFYEQYF. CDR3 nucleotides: TGTGCCAGCAGTCAGTTTCAGGGGTTCTACGAGCAGTACTTC.

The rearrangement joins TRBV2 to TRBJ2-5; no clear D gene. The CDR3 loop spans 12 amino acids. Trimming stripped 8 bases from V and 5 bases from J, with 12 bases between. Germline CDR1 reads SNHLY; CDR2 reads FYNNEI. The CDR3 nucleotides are TGTGCCAGCGAACGTCAGAGGGAGACCCAGTACTTC. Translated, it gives CASERQRETQYF. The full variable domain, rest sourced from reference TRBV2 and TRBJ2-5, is EPEVTQTPSHQVTQMGQEVILRCVPISNHLYFYWYRQILGQKVEFLVSFYNNEISEKSEIFDDQFSVERPDGSNFTLKIRSTKLEDSAMYFCASERQRETQYFGPGTRLLVL.

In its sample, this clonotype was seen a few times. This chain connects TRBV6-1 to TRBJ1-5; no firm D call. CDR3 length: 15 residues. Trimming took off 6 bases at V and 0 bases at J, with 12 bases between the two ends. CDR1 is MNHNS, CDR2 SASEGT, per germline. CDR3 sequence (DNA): TGTGCCAGCAGGTCTAAAAGGACTAGCAATCAGCCCCAGCATTTT. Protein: CASRSKRTSNQPQHF.